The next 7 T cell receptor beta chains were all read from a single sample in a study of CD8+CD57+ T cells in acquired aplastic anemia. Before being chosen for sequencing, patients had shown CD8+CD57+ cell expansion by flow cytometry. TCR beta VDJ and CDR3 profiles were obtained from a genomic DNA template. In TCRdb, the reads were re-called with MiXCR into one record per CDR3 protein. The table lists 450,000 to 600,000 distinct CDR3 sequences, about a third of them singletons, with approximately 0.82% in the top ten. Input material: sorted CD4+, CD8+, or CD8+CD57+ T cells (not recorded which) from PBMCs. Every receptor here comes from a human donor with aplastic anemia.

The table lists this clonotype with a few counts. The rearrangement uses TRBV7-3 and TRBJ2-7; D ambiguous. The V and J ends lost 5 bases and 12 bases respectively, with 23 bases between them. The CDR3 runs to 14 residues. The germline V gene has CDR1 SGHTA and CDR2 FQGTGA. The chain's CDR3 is CASSPSLDVIRRYF. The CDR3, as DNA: TGTGCCAGCAGCCCTTCCTTGGACGTGATAAGGCGGTACTTC.

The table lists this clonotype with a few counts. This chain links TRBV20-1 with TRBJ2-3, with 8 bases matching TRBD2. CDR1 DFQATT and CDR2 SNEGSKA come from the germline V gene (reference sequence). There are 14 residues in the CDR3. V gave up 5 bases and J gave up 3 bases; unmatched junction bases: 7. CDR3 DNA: TGCAGTGCTCCACAGACTAGCGCTACAGATACGCAGTATTTT. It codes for CSAPQTSATDTQYF.

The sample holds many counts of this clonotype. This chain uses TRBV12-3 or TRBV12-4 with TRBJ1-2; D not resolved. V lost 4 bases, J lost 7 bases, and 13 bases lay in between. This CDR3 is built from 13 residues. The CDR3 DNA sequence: TGTGCCAGCAGTTCCTCGATCGGCAGTGGCTACACCTTC. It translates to CASSSSIGSGYTF.

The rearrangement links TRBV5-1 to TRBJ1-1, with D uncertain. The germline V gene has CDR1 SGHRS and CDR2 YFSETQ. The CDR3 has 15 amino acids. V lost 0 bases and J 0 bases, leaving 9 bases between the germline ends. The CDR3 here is CASSLAQTMNTEAFF. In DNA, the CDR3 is TGCGCCAGCAGCTTGGCCCAGACAATGAACACTGAAGCTTTCTTT.

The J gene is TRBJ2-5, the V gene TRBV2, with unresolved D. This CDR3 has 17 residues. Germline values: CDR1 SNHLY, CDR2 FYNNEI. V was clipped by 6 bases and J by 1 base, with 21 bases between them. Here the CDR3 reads CASSQIGGFWSQETQYF. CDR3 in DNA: TGTGCCAGCAGCCAAATTGGTGGGTTTTGGAGCCAAGAGACCCAGTACTTC.

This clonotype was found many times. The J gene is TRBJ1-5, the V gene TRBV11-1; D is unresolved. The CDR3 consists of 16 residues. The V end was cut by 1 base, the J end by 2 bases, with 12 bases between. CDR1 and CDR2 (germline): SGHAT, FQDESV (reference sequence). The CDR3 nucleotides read TGTGCCAGCAGCTTAGGAGGAAGGGTGGGCAATCAGCCCCAGCATTTT. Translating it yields CASSLGGRVGNQPQHF.

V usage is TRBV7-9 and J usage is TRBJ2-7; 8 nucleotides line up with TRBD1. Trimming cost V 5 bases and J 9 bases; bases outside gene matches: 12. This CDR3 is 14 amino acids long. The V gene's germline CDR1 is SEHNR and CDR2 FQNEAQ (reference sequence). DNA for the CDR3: TGTGCCAGCAGCGAGGACAGGGCTAATGTAAGGCAGTACTTC. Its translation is CASSEDRANVRQYF.